This is a list of T cell receptor beta chains from one sample in a study of follicular helper T cells after annual influenza vaccination. Data came from immunoSEQ multiplex PCR; TCRdb stores just in-frame clones and leaves some out. The sample lists some 7,300 clones; 80% to 85% were seen once. Source: CXCR5+ CD38- circulating T follicular helper cells from blood, taken 7 days after influenza vaccination. Source of these receptors: an adult who received the influenza vaccine. The CDR3 runs from the conserved cysteine through the conserved F or W. The order of the fields is clone size, V gene, J gene, D gene, CDR3 DNA, CDR3 protein. The D gene is left open where the match is weak. Clone size is shown for a subset of rows, as once, few, many or a class of expanded clone.

NA	TRBV18	TRBJ2-7	NA	TGTGCCAGCTCACCTTTCGACAGCTACGAGCAGTACTTC	CASSPFDSYEQYF
NA	TRBV28	TRBJ2-5	NA	TGTGCCAGCAGTCGAGATGGGGTTAAGGAGACCCAGTACTTC	CASSRDGVKETQYF
NA	TRBV28	TRBJ1-5	NA	TGTGCCAGCAGTCCCGGTGGGCAGGGTGGGCAGCCCCAGCATTTT	CASSPGGQGGQPQHF
NA	TRBV6-1	TRBJ2-7	TRBD2	TGTGCCAGCAGTGAAGTGGGTCTAGCGGGACGGTACGAGCAGTACTTC	CASSEVGLAGRYEQYF
NA	TRBV18	TRBJ2-1	NA	TGTGCCAGCTCACCAGGGGGGCGGAATGAGCAGTTCTTC	CASSPGGRNEQFF
NA	TRBV28	TRBJ2-2	NA	TGTGCCAGCAGTCCCCATGCGGCGAACACCGGGGAGCTGTTTTTT	CASSPHAANTGELFF
NA	TRBV6-4	TRBJ2-1	NA	TGTGCCAGCAGTAACCAGGGGAACACGGAGCAGTTCTTC	CASSNQGNTEQFF
NA	TRBV27	TRBJ1-5	NA	TGTGCCAGCAGTTTTCTTGGGACGGCCAATCAGCCCCAGCATTTT	CASSFLGTANQPQHF
few	TRBV20-1	TRBJ2-5	NA	TGCAGTGCAGTAAGGGAGACCCAGTACTTC	CSAVRETQYF
NA	TRBV10-2	TRBJ2-1	TRBD2	TGCGCCAGCACCCCTAGCGGGATTGGGAATGAGCAGTTCTTC	CASTPSGIGNEQFF
NA	TRBV5-1	TRBJ2-2	TRBD2	TGCGCCAGCAGCTTGGACGCGGGAGGGCCGGTCGGGGAGCTGTTTTTT	CASSLDAGGPVGELFF
NA	TRBV4-1	TRBJ1-2	NA	TGCGCCACCTCCCCTGAAGGGCTTAACTATGGCTACACCTTC	CATSPEGLNYGYTF
NA	TRBV23-1	TRBJ1-1	NA	TGCGCCACCACCCACCCCGCTGGGAGGGGTGGGACTTTCTTT	CATTHPAGRGGTFF
NA	TRBV28	TRBJ2-7	NA	TGTGCCAGCACCCTATGGGACGAGCAGTACTTC	CASTLWDEQYF
NA	TRBV4-2	TRBJ2-1	TRBD2	TGTGCCAGCAGCCCGATACCGATAGCGGGAGTCTACAATGAGCAGTTCTTC	CASSPIPIAGVYNEQFF
NA	TRBV5-1	TRBJ2-5	NA	TGCGCCAGCAGCTTGGCGACAGAAGAGACCCAGTACTTC	CASSLATEETQYF
NA	TRBV28	TRBJ1-2	NA	TGTGCCAGCAGTTTTCGCAGGCGCTCCTATGGCTACACCTTC	CASSFRRRSYGYTF
NA	TRBV15	TRBJ2-1	NA	TGTGCCACCAGCAGAGAAGGCTTAGCGGTCTACAATGAGCAGTTCTTC	CATSREGLAVYNEQFF
NA	TRBV7-2	TRBJ2-7	TRBD1	TGTGCCAGCAGCATGGGACAGAACTACGAGCAGTACTTC	CASSMGQNYEQYF
NA	TRBV5-1	TRBJ2-5	NA	TGCGCCAGCAGCGGTGGGGGAGGCAGGGTCCAAGAGACCCAGTACTTC	CASSGGGGRVQETQYF
NA	TRBV19	TRBJ1-5	NA	TGTGCCAGTAGTGATTACGATCAGCCCCAGCATTTT	CASSDYDQPQHF
NA	TRBV6-6	TRBJ2-7	NA	TGTGCCAGCAGTTATCAACAGGGGGGGTTCGAGCAGTACTTC	CASSYQQGGFEQYF